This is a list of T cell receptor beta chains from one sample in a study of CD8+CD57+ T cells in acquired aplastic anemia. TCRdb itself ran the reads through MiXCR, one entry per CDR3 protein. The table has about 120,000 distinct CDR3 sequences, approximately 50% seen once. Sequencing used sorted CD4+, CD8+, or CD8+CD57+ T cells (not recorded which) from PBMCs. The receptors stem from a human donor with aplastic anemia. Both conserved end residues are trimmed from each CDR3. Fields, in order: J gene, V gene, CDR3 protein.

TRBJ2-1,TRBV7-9,ASSPGWNEQF
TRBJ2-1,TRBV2,ASKGQGLYNEQF
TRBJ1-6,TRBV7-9,ASTPTGGGSPLH
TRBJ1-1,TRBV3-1,ASSLQGVGEAF
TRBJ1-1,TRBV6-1,ASSDISTEAF
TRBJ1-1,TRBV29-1,SVLDSMNTEAF
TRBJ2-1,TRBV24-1,ATSDSGTSGYNEQF
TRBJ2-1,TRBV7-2,ASSGQHNEQF
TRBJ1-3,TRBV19,ASSKGGTDSGNTIY
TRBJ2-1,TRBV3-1,ASSQGIQGQGEQF
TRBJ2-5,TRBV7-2,ASSQKSQGWETQY
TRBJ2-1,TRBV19,ASSPTSSEQF
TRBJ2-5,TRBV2,ASRATLAEKETQY
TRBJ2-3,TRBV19,ASSIARYTDTQY
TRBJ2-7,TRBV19,ASSVEQQANYEQY
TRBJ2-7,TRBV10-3,AISVPGTAYEQY
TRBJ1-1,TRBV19,ASSIGPTEAF
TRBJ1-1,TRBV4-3,ASSSNGRNTEAF
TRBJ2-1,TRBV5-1,ASSIPGPADYNEQF
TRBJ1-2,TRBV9,ASSVTRDSPYGYT
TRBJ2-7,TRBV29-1,SVSGTILYEQY
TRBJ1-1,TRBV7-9,ASSLVGGGAF
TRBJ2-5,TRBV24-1,ATSDFTRDQETQY
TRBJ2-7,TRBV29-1,SVRPVTSSGEQY
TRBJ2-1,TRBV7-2,ASSLGFNEQF
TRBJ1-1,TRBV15,ATGSTRTANTEAF
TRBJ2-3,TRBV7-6,ASSFGAMGGSFSDTQY
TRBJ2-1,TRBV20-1,SAKTGGYNEQF
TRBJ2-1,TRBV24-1,ATSDSGTVDNERF
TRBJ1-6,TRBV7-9,ASRQGYSPLH
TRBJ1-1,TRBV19,ASSIAGQHTEAF
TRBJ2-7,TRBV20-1,SARDSVASGVITSYEQY
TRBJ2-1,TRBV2,ASSGGSSYNEQF
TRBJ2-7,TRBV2,ASSLTEPYEQY
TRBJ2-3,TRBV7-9,ASSLPGGTDTQY
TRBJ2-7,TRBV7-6,ASSLNLGEQY
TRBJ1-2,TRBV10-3,AITQASVDYGYT
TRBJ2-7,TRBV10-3,AISEGQGDEQY
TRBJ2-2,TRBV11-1,ASSSQGQPNTGELF